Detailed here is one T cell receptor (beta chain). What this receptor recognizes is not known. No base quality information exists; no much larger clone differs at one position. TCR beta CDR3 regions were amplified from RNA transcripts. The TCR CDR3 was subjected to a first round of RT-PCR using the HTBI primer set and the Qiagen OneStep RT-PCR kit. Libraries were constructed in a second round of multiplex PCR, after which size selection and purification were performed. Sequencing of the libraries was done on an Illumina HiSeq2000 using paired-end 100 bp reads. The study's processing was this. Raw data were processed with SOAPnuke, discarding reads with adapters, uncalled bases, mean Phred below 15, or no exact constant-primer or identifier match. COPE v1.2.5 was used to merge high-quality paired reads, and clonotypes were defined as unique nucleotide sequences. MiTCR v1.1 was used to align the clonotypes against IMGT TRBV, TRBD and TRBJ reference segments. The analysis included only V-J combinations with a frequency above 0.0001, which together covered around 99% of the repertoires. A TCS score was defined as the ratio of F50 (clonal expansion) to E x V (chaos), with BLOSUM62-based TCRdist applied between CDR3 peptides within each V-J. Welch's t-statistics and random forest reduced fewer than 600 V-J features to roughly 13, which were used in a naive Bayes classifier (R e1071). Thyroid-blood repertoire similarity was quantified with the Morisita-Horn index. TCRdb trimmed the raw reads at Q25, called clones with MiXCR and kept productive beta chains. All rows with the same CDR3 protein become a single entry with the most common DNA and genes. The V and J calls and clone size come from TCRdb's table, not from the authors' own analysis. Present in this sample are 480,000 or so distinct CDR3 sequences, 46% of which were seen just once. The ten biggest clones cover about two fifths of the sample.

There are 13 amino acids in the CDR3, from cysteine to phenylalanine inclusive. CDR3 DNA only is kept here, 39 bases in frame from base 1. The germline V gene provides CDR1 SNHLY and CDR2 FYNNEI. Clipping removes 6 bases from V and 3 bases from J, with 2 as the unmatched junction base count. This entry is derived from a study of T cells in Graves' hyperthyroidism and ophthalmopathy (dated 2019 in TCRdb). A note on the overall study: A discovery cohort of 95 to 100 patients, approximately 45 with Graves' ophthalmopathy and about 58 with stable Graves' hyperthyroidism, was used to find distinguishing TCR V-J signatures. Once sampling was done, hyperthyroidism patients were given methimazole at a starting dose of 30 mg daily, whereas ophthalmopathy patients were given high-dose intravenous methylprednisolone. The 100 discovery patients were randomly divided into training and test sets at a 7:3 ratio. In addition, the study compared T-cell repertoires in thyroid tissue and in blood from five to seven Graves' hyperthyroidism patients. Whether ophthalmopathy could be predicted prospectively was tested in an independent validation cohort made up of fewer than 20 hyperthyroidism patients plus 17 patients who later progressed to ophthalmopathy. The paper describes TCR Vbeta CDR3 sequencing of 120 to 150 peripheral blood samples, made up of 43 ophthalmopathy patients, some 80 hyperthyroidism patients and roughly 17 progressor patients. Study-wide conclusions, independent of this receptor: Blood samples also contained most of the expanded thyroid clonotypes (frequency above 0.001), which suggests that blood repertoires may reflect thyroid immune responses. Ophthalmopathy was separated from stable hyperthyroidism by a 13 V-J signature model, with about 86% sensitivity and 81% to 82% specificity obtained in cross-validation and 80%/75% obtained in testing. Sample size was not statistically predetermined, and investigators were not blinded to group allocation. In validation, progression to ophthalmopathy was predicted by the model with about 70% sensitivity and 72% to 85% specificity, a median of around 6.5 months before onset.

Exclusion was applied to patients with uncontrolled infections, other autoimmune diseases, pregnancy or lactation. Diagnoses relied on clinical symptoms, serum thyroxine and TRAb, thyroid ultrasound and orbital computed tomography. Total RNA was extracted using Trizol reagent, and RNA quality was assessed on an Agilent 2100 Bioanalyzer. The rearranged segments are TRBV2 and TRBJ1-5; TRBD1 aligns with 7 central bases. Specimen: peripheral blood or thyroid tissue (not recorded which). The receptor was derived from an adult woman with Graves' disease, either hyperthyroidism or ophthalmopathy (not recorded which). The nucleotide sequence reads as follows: TGTGCCAGCAGAGGACAGGCCAATCAGCCCCAGCATTTT. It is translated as CASRGQANQPQHF.